The 18 T cell receptor beta chains presented below share a single source sample, sequenced in a study of T-cell reconstitution after alpha-beta-depleted transplantation in children. The library targeted TCRbeta and was prepared with unique molecular identifiers. TCRdb used MiXCR to reprocess the PCR reads, holding one entry per CDR3 protein. The profile shows about 440,000 distinct CDR3 sequences, 43% of them singletons. The sequenced sample was PBMCs, obtained before TCRalphabeta/CD19-depleted stem cell transplant. Receptors originate from a girl aged 2-15 years with aplastic anemia, due to receive a stem cell transplant.

The CDR3 sequence is CASSQDSSESSYEQYF. CDR3 nucleotides: TGTGCCAGCAGCCAAGATTCTAGCGAGAGCTCCTACGAGCAGTACTTC. This chain connects TRBV4-2 to TRBJ2-7; perhaps TRBD2 as D (6 bases). This CDR3 contains 16 residues. V was clipped by 0 bases and J by 0 bases, with 12 bases between them. Germline CDR1 and CDR2: LGHNA and YNFKEQ.

This clonotype was seen ten or more times. The rearrangement links TRBV5-1 to TRBJ2-3, with TRBD2 matching over 12 bases. The CDR3 spans 16 residues. Germline V gene data show CDR1 as SGHRS and CDR2 as YFSETQ. J was trimmed by 1 base and V by 4 bases; bases with no gene match: 4. CDR3 residues: CASSAGLAGRTDTQYF. The CDR3 DNA reads TGCGCCAGCAGCGCCGGACTAGCGGGACGCACAGATACGCAGTATTTT.

This clonotype was seen a handful of times. The chain is built from TRBV10-3 and TRBJ2-3; D ambiguous. Trimming pared 2 bases from V and 3 bases from J, leaving 6 bases between. The CDR3 is 13 amino acids. CDR1 and CDR2 (germline): ENHRY, SYGVKD. CDR3 sequence reads: CAISERQTDTQYF. CDR3 bases: TGTGCCATCAGTGAGAGGCAGACAGATACGCAGTATTTT.

The V and J genes are TRBV20-1 and TRBJ1-1, with unresolved D. This CDR3 spans 9 amino acids. With 6 bases removed from V and 6 bases from J, the gap between germline ends came to 5 bases. In germline, CDR1 is DFQATT, CDR2 SNEGSKA (reference sequence). The CDR3 DNA reads TGCAGTGCAGGCCCTGAAGCTTTCTTT. It is translated as CSAGPEAFF.

This clonotype was counted ten times or more. The V call is TRBV7-6, the J call TRBJ1-1; possible D gene TRBD1, 5 bases. Trimming took off 4 bases at V and 2 bases at J, with 17 bases between the two ends. Germline V gives CDR1 SGHVS, CDR2 FNYEAQ. The CDR3 has 16 amino acids. The CDR3 sequence is CASSSTLGRVNTEAFF. DNA for the CDR3: TGTGCCAGCAGCTCCACACTCGGCAGGGTAAACACTGAAGCTTTCTTT.

The V call is TRBV27, the J call TRBJ2-7; 8 nucleotides align to TRBD2. Germline V CDR1 and CDR2: MNHEY, SMNVEV (reference sequence). J lost 5 bases, V lost 6 bases, and 18 bases had no gene match. The CDR3 extends over 17 amino acids. For the CDR3, the DNA is TGTGCCAGCAGCCCCCCCCGTAGGAGCGGGAGAGGCCACGAGCAGTACTTC. Its translation: CASSPPRRSGRGHEQYF.

The chain recombines TRBV11-2 with TRBJ2-1, with 7 nucleotides matching TRBD1. Losses at the gene ends were 2 bases for V and 0 bases for J; bases not matched to a gene: 7. Germline CDR1 SGHAT, CDR2 FQNNGV. This CDR3 comprises 17 residues. The CDR3 spells CASSLRQGQGSYNEQFF. CDR3 coding DNA: TGTGCCAGCAGCTTACGACAGGGTCAGGGCTCCTACAATGAGCAGTTCTTC.

This clonotype has just a few counts. The rearrangement links TRBV7-9 to TRBJ2-2; perhaps D is TRBD1 or TRBD2 (5 bases each). The CDR3 runs 14 residues. Germline values: CDR1 SEHNR, CDR2 FQNEAQ (reference sequence). Trimming removed 6 bases from V and 6 bases from J, with 14 bases in between. The CDR3, as DNA: TGTGCCAGCAGTAATCGGGGCCGGGCCGGGGAGCTGTTTTTT. Its translation: CASSNRGRAGELFF.

This clonotype turned up a few times. The V gene is TRBV15, the J gene TRBJ2-3, with 8 bases lining up with TRBD2. This CDR3 is 16 amino acids long. Germline loops: CDR1 LNHNV, CDR2 YYDKDF (reference sequence). The junction had 7 bases not matched to a gene; V was cut back by 1 base and J by 4 bases. In nucleotides, the CDR3 is TGTGCCACCAGCAGAGGCCCGAGCGGGAGCCCAGATACGCAGTATTTT. Encoded protein: CATSRGPSGSPDTQYF.

There are a few counts of this clonotype. V gene TRBV2 combines with J gene TRBJ1-5; D possibly corresponds to TRBD1 (5 bases). The V and J ends lost 6 bases and 5 bases respectively, with 17 bases between them. The CDR3 is made up of 15 amino acids. Per the germline V gene, CDR1 is SNHLY and CDR2 is FYNNEI. The CDR3 DNA is TGTGCCAGCAGGAAGACTAGATGGGGGGATCAGCCCCAGCATTTT. It is translated as CASRKTRWGDQPQHF.

V and J are TRBV12-3 or TRBV12-4 and TRBJ2-1, with 14 bases fitting TRBD2. This CDR3 has 16 residues. The J segment lost 7 bases and the V segment lost 5 bases, leaving 7 bases of the junction unmatched. DNA of the CDR3: TGTGCCAGCAGTACGACTAGCGGGGGGGCCTGGAATGAGCAGTTCTTC. Translation: CASSTTSGGAWNEQFF.

The genes are TRBV9 and TRBJ2-1, with D unresolved. Germline CDR1 SGDLS, CDR2 YYNGEE. Trimming took 1 base from V and 0 from J, leaving 8 bases between them. This CDR3 spans 15 amino acids. The CDR3 nucleotides are TGTGCCAGCAGCGTATCAGATGGCTCCTACAATGAGCAGTTCTTC. Encoded protein: CASSVSDGSYNEQFF.

The chain has TRBV20-1 and TRBJ1-2; D uncertain. The germline V gene encodes CDR1 DFQATT and CDR2 SNEGSKA (reference sequence). The V and J ends lost 5 bases and 1 base respectively, with 11 bases between them. The CDR3 has 13 residues. The CDR3 DNA follows: TGCAGTGCTCCCGGGCCTCTTAACTATGGCTACACCTTC. Its protein is CSAPGPLNYGYTF.

The table lists this clonotype with a few counts. V usage is TRBV7-3 and J usage is TRBJ2-1; a weak D match, TRBD1 (5 bases). The germline gives CDR1 SGHTA, CDR2 FQGTGA. CDR3 length: 12 amino acids. Between the trimmed V and J ends, which lost 6 bases and 6 bases, there was a span of 9 bases. The CDR3 sequence: CASSKTGNEQFF. CDR3 in DNA: TGTGCCAGCAGTAAAACAGGCAATGAGCAGTTCTTC.

In its sample, this clonotype was seen many times. The chain combines TRBV6-1 with TRBJ2-1, with TRBD2 matching 13 bases. Germline V gives CDR1 MNHNS, CDR2 SASEGT. The J segment lost 5 bases and the V segment lost 6 bases, leaving 10 bases of the junction unmatched. This CDR3 region has 17 residues. The CDR3 bases are TGTGCCAGCAGGCGCAAACTAGCGGGAGGGCCAAACAATGAGCAGTTCTTC. Translating it yields CASRRKLAGGPNNEQFF.

The V and J genes are TRBV28 and TRBJ2-1, with D possibly matching TRBD1 (5 bases). Trimming pared 8 bases from V and 5 bases from J, leaving 10 bases between. This CDR3 region has 12 residues. Germline V gene lookup returns CDR1 MDHEN and CDR2 SYDVKM. CDR3 in amino acids: CASQGHNNEQFF. The CDR3 region has the DNA TGTGCCAGCCAAGGACACAACAATGAGCAGTTCTTC. The full variable domain, its missing parts supplied by reference TRBV28 and TRBJ2-1, is DVKVTQSSRYLVKRTGEKVFLECVQDMDHENMFWYRQDPGLGLRLIYFSYDVKMKEKGDIPEGYSVSREKKERFSLILESASTNQTSMYLCASQGHNNEQFFGPGTRLTVL.

This sequence joins TRBV6-1 and TRBJ2-1, with TRBD2 matching over 8 bases. Germline CDR1 MNHNS, CDR2 SASEGT. This CDR3 is 14 amino acids long. After removal of 6 bases from V and 9 bases from J, the junction contained 10 bases not matched to a gene. The CDR3 protein is CASRDRAGVGEQFF. CDR3 coding DNA: TGTGCCAGCAGGGACCGAGCGGGGGTAGGTGAGCAGTTCTTC.

The J gene is TRBJ2-3, the V gene TRBV5-1; D could derive from TRBD1 or TRBD2 (5 bases each). V dropped 3 bases and J dropped 0 bases, with 11 bases sitting between them. Germline CDR1 reads SGHRS; CDR2 reads YFSETQ. The CDR3 runs to 15 residues. Here the CDR3 reads CASSYRGRSTDTQYF. The CDR3 DNA sequence: TGCGCCAGCAGCTACCGGGGCCGGAGCACAGATACGCAGTATTTT.